The T cell receptor (beta chain) described here comes from a study of Ad26.COV2.S vaccination and SARS-CoV-2 variants. The study, taken as a whole, reports: TCR breadth and depth analyses may have underestimated total T cell responses.

The CDR3 sequence is 14 residues long. Germline assignment: CDR1 MNHEY and CDR2 SMNVEV (reference sequence). V was clipped by 7 bases and J by 2 bases, with 13 bases between them. Assay: immunoSEQ multiplex PCR; the TCRdb copy retains only in-frame clones and omits some. The table has about 350,000 clones, 92% seen once. As regards this clone: Antigen: not known.

This clonotype was obtained from a human donor who had recovered from COVID-19. Specimen: peripheral blood, collected after recovery from COVID-19. V and J are TRBV27 and TRBJ2-3; D unresolved. The CDR3 loop reads CASTPGQNTDTQYF. The CDR3 bases are TGTGCCAGCACCCCGGGCCAGAACACAGATACGCAGTATTTT.